What follows are 23 T cell receptor beta chains derived from one specimen sequenced in a study of radiation and T cells in renal cell carcinoma. TCRdb keeps only in-frame clones here, not all; method: immunoSEQ multiplex PCR. The sample has some 120,000 clones, about four fifths seen once. Time point here: baseline pretreatment blood. Indicated treatment: 15 Gy SBRT to primary tumor, nephrectomy 4 weeks later. Sequencing used blood, obtained from a patient whose treatment included radiotherapy and nephrectomy. The receptors come from a woman aged 60-75 years with renal cell carcinoma.

This rearrangement joins TRBV11-2 to TRBJ2-2, with D tentatively TRBD1 (6 bases). Germline-derived CDR1 and CDR2 are SGHAT and FQNNGV. V was shortened by 5 bases and J by 1 base, with 11 bases between the two germline ends. The CDR3 runs to 15 residues. The CDR3 protein is CASSTGTWNTGELFF. The DNA of the CDR3 is TGTGCCAGCAGCACCGGGACATGGAACACCGGGGAGCTGTTTTTT.

V gene TRBV5-6 combines with J gene TRBJ1-1; D is unclear. The CDR3 covers 12 residues. Germline V gives CDR1 SGHDT, CDR2 YYEEEE. Trimming removed 0 bases from V and 7 bases from J, with 7 bases in between. CDR3 loop: CASSLVGLEAFF. CDR3 in DNA: TGTGCCAGCAGCTTGGTAGGTCTTGAAGCTTTCTTT.

V and J are TRBV28 and TRBJ2-7; TRBD1 is a possible D gene (6 bases). The CDR3 extends over 13 amino acids. Trimming took 5 bases from V and 4 from J, leaving 12 bases between them. CDR1 and CDR2 from the germline V gene are MDHEN and SYDVKM. The CDR3 region is CASSTSRGYEQYF. Here the CDR3 DNA reads TGTGCCAGCAGTACCTCCAGGGGTTACGAGCAGTACTTC.

CDR3 residues: CASSLAGLAGGTGELFF. The DNA for the CDR3 is TGTGCCAGCAGCTTGGCGGGACTAGCGGGAGGCACCGGGGAGCTGTTTTTT. The genes are TRBV5-4 and TRBJ2-2, with 15 nucleotides matching TRBD2. CDR3 size: 17 residues. CDR1 is SGHNT, CDR2 YYREEE, per germline (reference sequence). V dropped 0 bases and J dropped 4; count of bases not matched to a gene: 1.

This clone has just a few counts. The DNA of the CDR3 is TGTGCCAGCAGCGAGGGACAGGGGATAACCGGGGAGCTGTTTTTT. It is translated as CASSEGQGITGELFF. The chain joins TRBV9 to TRBJ2-2; 10 bases agree with TRBD1. Germline lookup yields CDR1 SGDLS and CDR2 YYNGEE. CDR3 length: 15 residues. V gave up 3 bases and J gave up 5 bases; unmatched junction bases: 4.

This sequence joins TRBV19 and TRBJ2-1; possible D gene TRBD2, 5 bases. This CDR3 is 15 amino acids long. Germline CDR1 LNHDA, CDR2 SQIVND (reference sequence). V lost 1 base to trimming and J lost 2 bases, with 9 bases between them. This chain's CDR3 is CASSIADGTYNEQFF. The CDR3 bases are TGTGCCAGTAGTATAGCAGACGGGACCTACAATGAGCAGTTCTTC.

CDR3 DNA: TGTGCCACCCTCTCTTTATCAAGAGGCACAGATACGCAGTATTTT. It encodes CATLSLSRGTDTQYF. This rearrangement joins TRBV28 to TRBJ2-3; D unclear. Trimming removed 10 bases from V and 1 base from J, with 18 bases in between. The CDR3 is made up of 15 amino acids. Germline CDR1 MDHEN, CDR2 SYDVKM. Filled out from reference TRBV28 and TRBJ2-3, the complete variable domain reads DVKVTQSSRYLVKRTGEKVFLECVQDMDHENMFWYRQDPGLGLRLIYFSYDVKMKEKGDIPEGYSVSREKKERFSLILESASTNQTSMYLCATLSLSRGTDTQYFGPGTRLTVL.

The chain has TRBV5-1 and TRBJ2-5, with 10 bases identical to TRBD2. Per germline, CDR1 SGHRS and CDR2 YFSETQ. Trimming took 6 bases from V and 3 from J; bases not matched to a gene: 14. The CDR3 is 17 amino acids. CDR3 in DNA: TGCGCCAGCAAAGGGACTTTGCCTAGCGGGGGTGAAGAGACCCAGTACTTC. Protein: CASKGTLPSGGEETQYF.

The rearrangement uses TRBV5-1 and TRBJ2-2; the match to TRBD1 covers 7 bases. The trim removed 4 bases at V and 3 bases at J, leaving 6 bases unmatched. Germline lookup yields CDR1 SGHRS and CDR2 YFSETQ. This CDR3 has 15 residues. The CDR3 sequence: CASSGKTGDTGELFF. In DNA, the CDR3 is TGCGCCAGCAGCGGGAAAACAGGGGACACCGGGGAGCTGTTTTTT.

This chain joins TRBV19 and TRBJ1-5; D gene ambiguous. V was shortened by 4 bases and J by 2 bases, with 6 bases between the two germline ends. This CDR3 comprises 13 residues. The germline V gene has CDR1 LNHDA and CDR2 SQIVND (reference sequence). Written as DNA, the CDR3 is TGTGCCAGTAGTAACCGGGGCAATCAGCCCCAGCATTTT. Its protein product is CASSNRGNQPQHF. The full variable domain, in which reference TRBV19 and TRBJ1-5 provide the parts outside the CDR3, is DGGITQSPKYLFRKEGQNVTLSCEQNLNHDAMYWYRQDPGQGLRLIYYSQIVNDFQKGDIAEGYSVSREKKESFPLTVTSAQKNPTAFYLCASSNRGNQPQHFGDGTRLSIL.

This chain joins TRBV10-2 and TRBJ2-7, with D maybe TRBD1 (6 bases). The V end lost 3 bases, the J end lost 0 bases, and 12 bases lay between the germline ends. Germline CDR1 reads WSHSY; CDR2 reads SAAADI. The CDR3 has 15 amino acids. The CDR3 protein is CASSERQASSYEQYF. The CDR3 DNA follows: TGCGCCAGCAGTGAAAGACAGGCTAGCTCCTACGAGCAGTACTTC.

CDR3 DNA: TGTGCCAGCAGCCGCCAGGGCACTGAAGCTTTCTTT. Its translation is CASSRQGTEAFF. This rearrangement joins TRBV6-5 to TRBJ1-1; tentatively, D is TRBD1 (5 bases). Germline lookup yields CDR1 MNHEY and CDR2 SVGAGI. The CDR3 loop spans 12 amino acids. V was pared by 6 bases and J by 4 bases, with 9 bases between.

The chain joins TRBV2 to TRBJ2-1; 8 nucleotides line up with TRBD1. The germline V gene encodes CDR1 SNHLY and CDR2 FYNNEI. The CDR3 consists of 14 residues. Trimming removed 6 bases from V and 5 bases from J; junction bases left unmatched: 6. For the CDR3, the DNA is TGTGCCAGCAGCGGACAGGGTTCAGACAATGAGCAGTTCTTC. Translated, it gives CASSGQGSDNEQFF.

A remark on this clone: At one end, the junction sequence differs from germline, possibly due to a read error. The chain joins TRBV5-4 to TRBJ2-2; 15 bases are shared with TRBD2. The CDR3 loop spans 18 amino acids. CDR1 SGHNT and CDR2 YYREEE come from the germline V gene (reference sequence). CDR3 bases: TGCGCCAGCAGCCAAGGGACTAGCGGGAGGACTAAGGCCGGGGAGCTGTTTTTT. It is translated as CASSQGTSGRTKAGELFF.

The V and J genes are TRBV4-1 and TRBJ2-6; possibly TRBD1 for D (5 bases). Looked up from germline, CDR1 is MGHRA and CDR2 is YSYEKL. CDR3 length equals 18 residues. Between the trimmed V and J ends, which lost 0 bases and 1 base, there was a span of 13 bases. The CDR3 loop reads CASSQEQGILSGANVLTF. The CDR3 bases are TGCGCCAGCAGCCAAGAGCAGGGAATATTATCTGGGGCCAACGTCCTGACTTTC.

In DNA, the CDR3 is TGTGCCAGCAGTTTTTCGGGGAGGGGGGCCACTGAAGCTTTCTTT. It yields the protein CASSFSGRGATEAFF. The V gene is TRBV28, the J gene TRBJ1-1; TRBD1 might be the D (6 bases). The CDR3 covers 15 residues. The V and J ends lost 3 bases and 4 bases respectively, with 15 bases between them. Germline CDR1 and CDR2: MDHEN and SYDVKM.

The chain is built from TRBV9 and TRBJ2-6; D gene uncertain. The V gene lost 7 bases and the J gene lost 2 bases, with 7 bases spanning the gap. CDR3 size: 13 residues. Germline CDR1 and CDR2: SGDLS and YYNGEE. The CDR3: CASSQPGANVLTF. The CDR3 DNA follows: TGTGCCAGCTCCCAGCCTGGGGCCAACGTCCTGACTTTC.

This clone was seen just once. This sequence joins TRBV19 and TRBJ1-6, with 7 bases identical to TRBD1. The germline V gene encodes CDR1 LNHDA and CDR2 SQIVND (reference sequence). The V gene end was trimmed by 5 bases and the J gene end by 7 bases; junction bases not matched to a gene: 8. CDR3 length equals 15 residues. Here the CDR3 reads CASSAPGQSNSPLHF. The CDR3 bases are TGTGCCAGTAGTGCGCCGGGACAGAGCAATTCACCCCTCCACTTT.

The table lists this clone with a count of one. The J gene is TRBJ2-3, the V gene TRBV9; tentatively, D is TRBD2 (6 bases). Germline V CDR1 and CDR2: SGDLS, YYNGEE. Trimming removed 3 bases at V and 2 bases at J, with 13 bases between. There are 15 residues in the CDR3. Here the CDR3 DNA reads TGTGCCAGCAGCGGACCGGAGGGAGTCACAGATACGCAGTATTTT. Its protein product is CASSGPEGVTDTQYF. Full variable domain (missing parts from reference TRBV9 and TRBJ2-3): DSGVTQTPKHLITATGQRVTLRCSPRSGDLSVYWYQQSLDQGLQFLIQYYNGEERAKGNILERFSAQQFPDLHSELNLSSLELGDSALYFCASSGPEGVTDTQYFGPGTRLTVL.

This chain connects TRBV7-2 to TRBJ2-6; no clear D gene. V was shortened by 2 bases and J by 4 bases, with 3 bases between the two germline ends. Germline V CDR1 and CDR2: SGHTA, FQGNSA. The CDR3 contains 13 residues. The CDR3 nucleotides are TGTGCCAGCAGCTTACCCGGGGCCAACGTCCTGACTTTC. It translates to CASSLPGANVLTF.

This clone was seen more than once but under ten times. V gene TRBV6-1 combines with J gene TRBJ1-6; perhaps TRBD1 as D (5 bases). The CDR3 totals 14 residues. The germline V gene has CDR1 MNHNS and CDR2 SASEGT. V lost 8 bases to trimming and J lost 8 bases, with 16 bases between them. CDR3 coding DNA: TGTGCCAGCGGGAAGACAGATTTCGATTCACCCCTCCACTTT. Its translation: CASGKTDFDSPLHF.

The rearrangement links TRBV27 to TRBJ1-2, with a tentative D call TRBD1 (6 bases). Germline V gene lookup returns CDR1 MNHEY and CDR2 SMNVEV (reference sequence). Trimming removed 5 bases from V and 8 bases from J, with 15 bases in between. The CDR3 contains 13 residues. This CDR3 reads CASSIDRRSGYTF. The CDR3 DNA follows: TGTGCCAGCAGTATCGACAGGCGCAGCGGCTACACCTTC.

This clone was counted only a few times. The chain joins TRBV4-1 to TRBJ1-5; 10 bases fit TRBD1. Germline CDR1 is MGHRA and CDR2 is YSYEKL. This CDR3 contains 17 residues. V lost 1 base and J lost 4; bases outside the gene matches: 7. This CDR3 is CASSQVQDRGPNQPQHF. DNA for the CDR3: TGCGCCAGCAGCCAAGTCCAAGACAGGGGGCCTAATCAGCCCCAGCATTTT.